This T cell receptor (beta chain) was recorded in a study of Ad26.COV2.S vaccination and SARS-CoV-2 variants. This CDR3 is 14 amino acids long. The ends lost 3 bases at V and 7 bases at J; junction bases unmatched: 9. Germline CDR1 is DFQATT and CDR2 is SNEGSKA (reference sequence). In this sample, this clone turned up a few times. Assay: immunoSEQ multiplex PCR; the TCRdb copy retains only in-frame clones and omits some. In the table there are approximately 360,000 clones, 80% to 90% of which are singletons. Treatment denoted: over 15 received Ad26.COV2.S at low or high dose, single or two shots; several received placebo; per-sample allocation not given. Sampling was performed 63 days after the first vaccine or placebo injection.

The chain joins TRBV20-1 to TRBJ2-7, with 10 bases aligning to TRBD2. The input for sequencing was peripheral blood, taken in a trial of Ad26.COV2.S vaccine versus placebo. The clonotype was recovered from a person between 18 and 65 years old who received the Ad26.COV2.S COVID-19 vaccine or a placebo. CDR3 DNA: TGCAGTGCTAGTGCTAGCGGGGGAGTAGATGAGCAGTACTTC. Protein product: CSASASGGVDEQYF.